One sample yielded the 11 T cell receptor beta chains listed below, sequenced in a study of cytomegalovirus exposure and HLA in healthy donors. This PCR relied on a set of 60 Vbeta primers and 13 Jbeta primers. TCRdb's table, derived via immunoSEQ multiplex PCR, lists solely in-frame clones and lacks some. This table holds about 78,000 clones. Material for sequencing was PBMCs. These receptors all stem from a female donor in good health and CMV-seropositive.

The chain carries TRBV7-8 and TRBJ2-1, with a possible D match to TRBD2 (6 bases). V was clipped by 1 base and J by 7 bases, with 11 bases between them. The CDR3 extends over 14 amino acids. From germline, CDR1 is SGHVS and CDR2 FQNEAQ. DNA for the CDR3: TGTGCCAGCAGCTTAGGGGGGGTTTGGAATGAGCAGTTCTTC. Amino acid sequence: CASSLGGVWNEQFF.

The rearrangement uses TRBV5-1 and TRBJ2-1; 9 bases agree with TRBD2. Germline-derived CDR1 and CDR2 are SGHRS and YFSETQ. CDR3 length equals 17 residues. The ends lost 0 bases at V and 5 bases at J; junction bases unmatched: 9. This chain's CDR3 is CASSLAPASGTDNEQFF. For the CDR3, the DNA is TGCGCCAGCAGCTTGGCCCCCGCTAGCGGGACCGACAATGAGCAGTTCTTC.

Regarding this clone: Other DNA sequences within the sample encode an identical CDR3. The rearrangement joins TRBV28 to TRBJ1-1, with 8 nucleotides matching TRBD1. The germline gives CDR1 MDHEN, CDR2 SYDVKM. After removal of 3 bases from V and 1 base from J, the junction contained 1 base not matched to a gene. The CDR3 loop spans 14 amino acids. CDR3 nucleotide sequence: TGTGCCAGCAGTTTTGGACAGGGGAACACTGAAGCTTTCTTT. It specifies CASSFGQGNTEAFF.

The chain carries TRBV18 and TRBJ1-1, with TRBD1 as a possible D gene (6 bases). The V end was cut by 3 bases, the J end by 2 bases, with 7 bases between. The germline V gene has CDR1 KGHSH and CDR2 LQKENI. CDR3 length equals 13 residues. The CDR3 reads CASSPTGNTEAFF. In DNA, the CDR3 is TGTGCCAGCTCACCGACAGGTAACACTGAAGCTTTCTTT.

CDR3 in DNA: TGTGCCAGCAGTGCCCCACGGACAGAGGATACGCAGTATTTT. It encodes CASSAPRTEDTQYF. The chain combines TRBV25-1 with TRBJ2-3, with a possible D match to TRBD1 (6 bases). CDR1 is MGHDK, CDR2 SYGVNS, per germline. The CDR3 is 14 amino acids. V was pared by 4 bases and J by 6 bases, with 14 bases between.

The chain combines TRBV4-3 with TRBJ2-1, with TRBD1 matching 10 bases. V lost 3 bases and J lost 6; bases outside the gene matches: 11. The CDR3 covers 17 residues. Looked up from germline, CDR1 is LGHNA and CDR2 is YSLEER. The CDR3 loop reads CASSQDNRDRGLNEQFF. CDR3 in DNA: TGCGCCAGCAGCCAGGACAACCGGGACAGGGGCCTCAATGAGCAGTTCTTC.

The CDR3 spells CASSPLEGARTEAFF. The CDR3 DNA reads TGTGCCAGCTCACCTCTCGAGGGGGCGCGGACTGAAGCTTTCTTT. The chain joins TRBV18 to TRBJ1-1, with 7 bases matching TRBD1. V trimming: 3 bases; J trimming: 5 bases; junction bases outside the gene matches: 9. Germline V CDR1 and CDR2: KGHSH, LQKENI. The CDR3 contains 15 residues.

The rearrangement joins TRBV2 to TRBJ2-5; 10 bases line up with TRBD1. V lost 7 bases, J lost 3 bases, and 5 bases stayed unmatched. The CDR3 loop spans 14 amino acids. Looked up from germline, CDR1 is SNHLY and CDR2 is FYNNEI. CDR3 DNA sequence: TGTGCCAGCACCCCCGGGACAGGGGAAGAGACCCAGTACTTC. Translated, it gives CASTPGTGEETQYF. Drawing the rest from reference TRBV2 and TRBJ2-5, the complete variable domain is EPEVTQTPSHQVTQMGQEVILRCVPISNHLYFYWYRQILGQKVEFLVSFYNNEISEKSEIFDDQFSVERPDGSNFTLKIRSTKLEDSAMYFCASTPGTGEETQYFGPGTRLLVL.

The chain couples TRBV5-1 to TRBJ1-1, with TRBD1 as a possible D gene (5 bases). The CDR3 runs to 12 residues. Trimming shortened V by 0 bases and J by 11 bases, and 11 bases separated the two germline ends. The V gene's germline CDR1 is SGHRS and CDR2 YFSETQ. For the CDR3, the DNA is TGCGCCAGCAGCTTGGGCCGGGGGGAGGCTTTCTTT. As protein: CASSLGRGEAFF. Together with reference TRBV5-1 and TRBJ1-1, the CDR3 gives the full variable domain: KAGVTQTPRYLIKTRGQQVTLSCSPISGHRSVSWYQQTPGQGLQFLFEYFSETQRNKGNFPGRFSGRQFSNSRSEMNVSTLELGDSALYLCASSLGRGEAFFGQGTRLTVV.

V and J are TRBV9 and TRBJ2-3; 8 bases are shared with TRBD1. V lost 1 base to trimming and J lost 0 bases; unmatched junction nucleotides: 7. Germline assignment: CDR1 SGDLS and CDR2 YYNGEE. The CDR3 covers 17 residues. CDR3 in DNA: TGTGCCAGCAGCGTACCGACAGGGGTGATAAGCACAGATACGCAGTATTTT. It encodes CASSVPTGVISTDTQYF.

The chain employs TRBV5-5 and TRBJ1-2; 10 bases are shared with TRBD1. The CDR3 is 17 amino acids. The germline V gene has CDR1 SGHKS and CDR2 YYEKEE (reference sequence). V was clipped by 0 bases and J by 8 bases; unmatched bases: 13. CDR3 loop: CASSLANVGTGVLGYTF. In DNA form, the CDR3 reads TGTGCCAGCAGCTTGGCAAACGTGGGGACAGGGGTATTGGGCTACACCTTC.